Each of the 9 T cell receptor beta chains below was sequenced from the same sample in a study of post-analysis software for immune sequencing data. Study-level findings and limits: There were a few TRBV segments more frequent in patients than controls, and TRBV5-6, TRBV5-1 and TRBV20-1 were among them.

These receptors lack a known antigen. TCR beta cDNA libraries included unique molecular identifiers. TCRdb passed the PCR reads through MiXCR, listing each CDR3 protein once. The sample lists 750,000 to 900,000 distinct CDR3 sequences, around 42% occurring once. The sample was blood. These receptors were taken from a girl between 10 and 17 years old with multiple sclerosis.

Many counts were recorded for this clonotype. DNA of the CDR3: TGTGCCAGCAGCGTAGAGGCAGGCTACTACGAGCAGTACTTC. Its protein product is CASSVEAGYYEQYF. The chain is built from TRBV9 and TRBJ2-7, with D hard to call. The CDR3 sequence is 14 residues long. V dropped 0 bases and J dropped 3 bases, with 10 bases sitting between them. The germline V gene encodes CDR1 SGDLS and CDR2 YYNGEE. The full variable domain, rest sourced from reference TRBV9 and TRBJ2-7, is DSGVTQTPKHLITATGQRVTLRCSPRSGDLSVYWYQQSLDQGLQFLIQYYNGEERAKGNILERFSAQQFPDLHSELNLSSLELGDSALYFCASSVEAGYYEQYFGPGTRLTVT.

The V and J genes are TRBV28 and TRBJ1-2, with TRBD1 matching 9 bases. Trimming took 6 bases from V and 2 from J; bases not matched to a gene: 7. The CDR3 covers 15 residues. Looked up from germline, CDR1 is MDHEN and CDR2 is SYDVKM. The CDR3 loop reads CASRLTGGINYGYTF. The CDR3 coding sequence is TGTGCCAGCAGACTGACAGGGGGAATCAACTATGGCTACACCTTC.

This clonotype was seen a handful of times. CDR3 in DNA: TGCAGTGTAGGGGGGCGGCTGCTCGGCTACACCTTC. This encodes CSVGGRLLGYTF. This sequence joins TRBV20-1 and TRBJ1-2, with D maybe TRBD1 (6 bases). The germline V gene has CDR1 DFQATT and CDR2 SNEGSKA (reference sequence). The CDR3 runs to 12 residues. V lost 7 bases and J 8 bases, leaving 17 bases between the germline ends.

This clonotype was counted a few times. The genes are TRBV5-5 and TRBJ2-7; the D is unclear. Germline CDR1 is SGHKS and CDR2 is YYEKEE (reference sequence). The CDR3 runs 15 residues. Trimming removed 4 bases at V and 3 bases at J, with 17 bases between. The CDR3 spells CASSLAEPGIYEQYF. The CDR3 nucleotides are TGTGCCAGCAGCCTCGCGGAGCCTGGGATCTACGAGCAGTACTTC.

This clonotype came up a few times. This chain joins TRBV5-1 and TRBJ1-2; D may be TRBD1 (5 bases). V was shortened by 0 bases and J by 6 bases, with 12 bases between the two germline ends. The germline V gene has CDR1 SGHRS and CDR2 YFSETQ. The CDR3 has 14 residues. The CDR3, as DNA: TGCGCCAGCAGCTTGGAGGGGCCGCAGGATGGCTACACCTTC. Its translation is CASSLEGPQDGYTF.

This clonotype was recorded many times. This chain links TRBV7-3 with TRBJ2-3; the match to TRBD1 covers 10 bases. J was trimmed by 5 bases and V by 5 bases; bases with no gene match: 7. From germline, CDR1 is SGHTA and CDR2 FQGTGA. The CDR3 is 15 residues long. The CDR3 DNA reads TGTGCCAGCAGCCCACGACAGGGGGCCATAGATACGCAGTATTTT. Translated, it gives CASSPRQGAIDTQYF.

CDR3 coding DNA: TGTGCCAGCAGCACAAGCGACAGGGGGGCGGACTATGGCTACACCTTC. Its translation: CASSTSDRGADYGYTF. V is TRBV6-6 and J is TRBJ1-2, with TRBD1 matching over 9 bases. The CDR3 has 16 amino acids. Germline values: CDR1 MNHNY, CDR2 SVGAGI (reference sequence). The V gene end was trimmed by 6 bases and the J gene end by 3 bases; junction bases not matched to a gene: 11.

Only one count was recorded for this clonotype. The CDR3 DNA is TGTGCCAGCACCCTGGGGCTGACCGGCGGCGAGCAGTACTTC. Residues: CASTLGLTGGEQYF. The chain combines TRBV12-3 or TRBV12-4 with TRBJ2-4, with D maybe TRBD1 (5 bases). TRBJ2-7 matches the DNA end more closely, so the J call is doubtful. CDR3 size: 14 residues.

The chain couples TRBV7-6 to TRBJ2-3; 11 nucleotides line up with TRBD1. Germline lookup yields CDR1 SGHVS and CDR2 FNYEAQ. The CDR3 runs to 16 residues. Unmatched junction bases numbered 3, after V lost 0 bases and J lost 4 bases. The CDR3 reads CASSLAGQGGADTQYF. The CDR3, as DNA: TGTGCCAGCAGCTTAGCGGGACAGGGGGGAGCAGATACGCAGTATTTT.